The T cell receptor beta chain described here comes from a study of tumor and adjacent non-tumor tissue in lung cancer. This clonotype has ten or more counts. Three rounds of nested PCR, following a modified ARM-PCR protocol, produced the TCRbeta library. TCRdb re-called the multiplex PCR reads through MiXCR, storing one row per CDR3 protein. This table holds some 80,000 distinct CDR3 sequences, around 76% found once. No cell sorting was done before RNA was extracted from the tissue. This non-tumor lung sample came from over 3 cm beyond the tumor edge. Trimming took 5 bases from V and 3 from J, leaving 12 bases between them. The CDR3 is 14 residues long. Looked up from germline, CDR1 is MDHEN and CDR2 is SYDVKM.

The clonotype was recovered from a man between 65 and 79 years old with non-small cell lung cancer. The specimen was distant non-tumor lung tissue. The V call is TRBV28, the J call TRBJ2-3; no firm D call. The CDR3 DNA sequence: TGTGCCAGCAGTCCTCGAGACCGTACAGATACGCAGTATTTT. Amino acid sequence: CASSPRDRTDTQYF.